The entry below describes one TCR beta chain. Its matching antigen is unknown. cDNA synthesis used the whole RNA isolate, giving expressed TCRB sequences. The repertoire was sequenced with immunoSEQ multiplex PCR; TCRdb's copy has only in-frame clones and lacks some. There are 250,000 to 350,000 clones in the sample; about 15% occur only once, and under 8.5% lies in the top ten. Isolation of CD4+ naive, central memory, regulatory and stem cell-like memory cells was achieved by sorting via CD45RO/CCR7/CD25/CD127/CD95/CD27. This entry is derived from a study of beta chain features in type 1 diabetes. As for the study in general: Patients shared similar age, gender and cell yields with healthy donors.

General study results and limits: These data did not resolve whether HLA type affects TCRB rearrangement.

The CDR3 consists of 18 residues. Germline CDR1 SGDLS, CDR2 YYNGEE. The V and J ends lost 4 bases and 2 bases, in that order; junction bases with no gene match: 11. The sequence was obtained from a man younger than 40 in good health. The rearrangement joins TRBV9 to TRBJ2-6; 8 nucleotides align to TRBD2. Material: central memory CD4+ T cells from blood. The CDR3 loop is CASSRVGRGGTGANVLTF. The CDR3 DNA sequence: TGTGCCAGCAGCAGAGTAGGACGGGGGGGCACTGGGGCCAACGTCCTGACTTTC.